What follows is one TCR beta chain and its context. These data belong to a study of blood T cell repertoires in COVID-19. The overall study: Samples came from the United States, Italy and Spain, spanning acute and convalescent COVID-19. PBMCs, B-cell-depleted T cells, or T cells provided the cDNA or gDNA that made up the material.

The V end lost 1 base, the J end lost 5 bases, and 6 bases lay between the germline ends. The germline V gene encodes CDR1 LNHDA and CDR2 SQIVND (reference sequence). The CDR3 consists of 13 residues. In the original workflow: Estimation of nucleated cell counts relied on the amplification of reference gene primers. This table comes from immunoSEQ multiplex PCR, and its TCRdb copy is limited to in-frame clones, with some not included. That table is the source of V, J and clone size, and D and trimming were worked out from the DNA. The table includes more than 150,000 clones, around 90% detected once.

V usage is TRBV19 and J usage is TRBJ1-5, with D possibly being TRBD1 (5 bases). This receptor was taken from a man aged 50-60 years with acute or convalescent COVID-19. Sequenced: peripheral blood. CDR3 region: CASSIAGHQPQHF. The CDR3 DNA reads TGTGCCAGTAGTATAGCAGGGCATCAGCCCCAGCATTTT.